Each of the 28 T cell receptor beta chains below was sequenced from the same sample in a study of blood T cells in healthy people across ages. Next came a second PCR, run for about 7 to 11 cycles, which used a sample-barcoded 5' primer along with a J-beta primer mix. One entry per CDR3 protein, called by TCRdb with MiXCR from the 5' RACE reads. The sample contains about 970,000 distinct CDR3 sequences, roughly 51% of which appear only once. Sequencing used blood. The receptors were sampled from a woman between 55 and 75 years old in good health.

This clonotype was seen a handful of times. The rearrangement links TRBV6-5 to TRBJ2-5, with D hard to call. Per germline, CDR1 MNHEY and CDR2 SVGAGI. This CDR3 comprises 14 residues. V lost 2 bases and J lost 4, with 11 bases in between. The CDR3 is CASSYPGRTETQYF. The CDR3 bases are TGTGCCAGCAGTTACCCAGGACGTACAGAGACCCAGTACTTC.

Turning to this clonotype: Given a much more abundant clone one base away, this may be a read error. CDR3 nucleotides: TGTGCCAGCAGTTACAGGGAAGTGGACATTCAGTACTTC. Amino acids: CASSYREVDIQYF. The V and J genes are TRBV27 and TRBJ2-5, with a weak D call TRBD1 (6 bases). The J call is uncertain, as TRBJ2-4 better fits the DNA end. There are 13 residues in the CDR3. From germline, CDR1 is MNHEY and CDR2 SMNVEV (reference sequence).

Comment on this clonotype: This could be a read error, since a much larger clone is one nucleotide away. This sequence joins TRBV5-1 and TRBJ2-1, with unresolved D. The CDR3 totals 14 residues. CDR1 is SGHRS, CDR2 YFSETQ, per germline. Deletions cut 5 bases from V and 0 bases from J, with 9 bases between. The CDR3 sequence is CASSRSSSYNEQFF. CDR3 nucleotide sequence: TGCGCCAGCAGTAGGTCCAGCTCCTACAATGAGCAGTTCTTC.

J is TRBJ2-4 and V is TRBV7-2; D might be TRBD2 (6 bases). Matching the DNA end better, TRBJ2-7 makes the J call doubtful. CDR3 size: 14 residues. Germline loops: CDR1 SGHTA, CDR2 FQGNSA. The chain's CDR3 is CASSHPGLPDEQYF. The CDR3 DNA sequence: TGTGCCAGCAGCCACCCGGGACTCCCCGACGAGCAGTACTTC.

The chain combines TRBV10-3 with TRBJ2-7; 11 bases are a match to TRBD1. CDR3 length: 13 residues. The V gene's germline CDR1 is ENHRY and CDR2 SYGVKD. The V and J ends lost 6 bases and 4 bases, in that order; junction bases with no gene match: 2. The DNA of the CDR3 is TGTGCCATCAGCGGACAGGGGGCTTACGAGCAGTACTTC. This gives the protein CAISGQGAYEQYF.

The chain joins TRBV7-8 to TRBJ2-7; 8 nucleotides align to TRBD1. The CDR3 is 14 residues long. The V gene's germline CDR1 is SGHVS and CDR2 FQNEAQ. V lost 5 bases and J lost 6; bases outside the gene matches: 9. CDR3 bases: TGTGCCAGCAGCACCCGACAGGGGAGCACCGAGCAGTACTTC. Protein: CASSTRQGSTEQYF.

This clonotype was seen a few times. The CDR3 sequence: CSVRTGQEQYF. The CDR3 bases are TGCAGCGTACGGACAGGGCAGGAGCAGTACTTC. The chain joins TRBV29-1 to TRBJ2-7, with 8 bases matching TRBD1. The CDR3 is 11 residues long. Germline V gives CDR1 SQVTM, CDR2 ANQGSEA. The V and J ends lost 6 bases and 7 bases, in that order; junction bases with no gene match: 5.

The rearrangement joins TRBV29-1 to TRBJ2-1; 9 bases are a match to TRBD1. The germline V gene encodes CDR1 SQVTM and CDR2 ANQGSEA. V shed 4 bases and J 7 bases; nucleotides not matched to a gene: 11. The CDR3 is 15 amino acids. The CDR3, as DNA: TGCAGCGTTGCAAGAGGGACAGGGTACGGGAATGAGCAGTTCTTC. It translates to CSVARGTGYGNEQFF.

The chain couples TRBV6-6 to TRBJ1-2; the D is unclear. Germline CDR1 is MNHNY and CDR2 is SVGAGI (reference sequence). CDR3 size: 12 residues. The V gene lost 11 bases and the J gene lost 0 bases, with 10 bases spanning the gap. The CDR3 is CAGSAPNYGYTF. Written as DNA, the CDR3 is TGTGCCGGATCTGCGCCTAACTATGGCTACACCTTC.

This clonotype was observed a handful of times. The chain has TRBV11-2 and TRBJ1-5; perhaps TRBD1 as D (6 bases). The CDR3 runs 14 residues. From germline, CDR1 is SGHAT and CDR2 FQNNGV. Trimming left V 1 base short and J 6 bases short, with 10 bases between. The CDR3 loop is CASSLATGGQPQHF. The CDR3, as DNA: TGTGCCAGCAGCTTAGCGACAGGAGGTCAGCCCCAGCATTTT.

A single count supports this clonotype. V gene TRBV20-1 combines with J gene TRBJ1-2; 11 positions match TRBD1. Unmatched junction bases numbered 10, after V lost 6 bases and J lost 4 bases. This CDR3 comprises 15 residues. CDR1 and CDR2 (germline): DFQATT, SNEGSKA (reference sequence). The CDR3 spells CSADTGTGGSYGYTF. CDR3 bases: TGCAGTGCAGATACCGGGACAGGGGGGTCCTATGGCTACACCTTC.

J is TRBJ2-1 and V is TRBV20-1, with TRBD2 identical over 9 bases. Germline V gene sequence: CDR1 DFQATT, CDR2 SNEGSKA (reference sequence). The V gene end was trimmed by 6 bases and the J gene end by 4 bases; junction bases not matched to a gene: 10. The CDR3 consists of 15 residues. CDR3 in amino acids: CSATRLAGRYNEQFF. CDR3 sequence (DNA): TGCAGTGCCACCAGGCTAGCGGGACGATACAATGAGCAGTTCTTC.

The CDR3 loop is CASSLGPLAGGWTEAFF. The CDR3 bases are TGCGCCAGCAGCTTGGGACCATTGGCAGGGGGATGGACTGAAGCTTTCTTT. The V and J genes are TRBV5-1 and TRBJ1-1; 7 nucleotides align to TRBD1. Germline loops: CDR1 SGHRS, CDR2 YFSETQ. Losses at the gene ends were 0 bases for V and 5 bases for J; bases not matched to a gene: 13. The CDR3 consists of 17 residues.

The chain is built from TRBV7-2 and TRBJ2-1; 7 bases are shared with TRBD2. This CDR3 has 15 amino acids. Germline V lookup: CDR1 SGHTA, CDR2 FQGNSA. V trimming: 5 bases; J trimming: 9 bases; junction bases outside the gene matches: 13. The CDR3 here is CASSMDGAGEGEQFF. The DNA for the CDR3 is TGTGCCAGCAGCATGGACGGGGCGGGGGAGGGTGAGCAGTTCTTC.

In its sample, this clonotype was seen a few times. The chain has TRBV20-1 and TRBJ2-1; unclear D gene. The CDR3 length is 14 residues. Germline V lookup: CDR1 DFQATT, CDR2 SNEGSKA (reference sequence). The V end lost 2 bases, the J end lost 4 bases, and 12 bases lay between the germline ends. The CDR3 region is CSARPEYGYNEQFF. The DNA for the CDR3 is TGCAGTGCTAGACCGGAATACGGATACAATGAGCAGTTCTTC.

The chain uses TRBV20-1 and TRBJ2-7; 9 bases fit TRBD1. The ends lost 4 bases at V and 2 bases at J; junction bases unmatched: 6. Germline lookup yields CDR1 DFQATT and CDR2 SNEGSKA (reference sequence). The CDR3 covers 14 residues. CDR3 DNA: TGCAGTGCTAACCGGGACAGGGCAACCTACGAGCAGTACTTC. This gives the protein CSANRDRATYEQYF.

This clonotype was counted once. The chain recombines TRBV20-1 with TRBJ2-5, with 10 bases identical to TRBD1. Matching the DNA end better, TRBJ2-7 makes the J call doubtful. This CDR3 has 15 amino acids. The germline CDR1 and CDR2 sequences are DFQATT and SNEGSKA (reference sequence). The CDR3 DNA is TGCAGTGCTAGAGGCCGGGACAGGGGTACCCACGAGCAGTACTTC. The encoded protein is CSARGRDRGTHEQYF.

The chain carries TRBV28 and TRBJ1-5, with D possibly being TRBD1 (5 bases). Germline assignment: CDR1 MDHEN and CDR2 SYDVKM. The CDR3 runs to 12 residues. Trimming removed 6 bases from V and 7 bases from J, with 10 bases in between. CDR3 sequence: CASSKGRQPQHF. The CDR3 nucleotides read TGTGCCAGCAGCAAGGGGAGACAGCCCCAGCATTTT.

This clonotype was seen only once. The J gene is TRBJ2-1, the V gene TRBV20-1; 7 nucleotides align to TRBD1. The CDR3 is made up of 13 amino acids. With 7 bases clipped from V and 8 bases from J, the junction kept 11 bases outside the gene matches. From germline, CDR1 is DFQATT and CDR2 SNEGSKA (reference sequence). CDR3 in DNA: TGCAGTGGGGACAGCGAAGCTGCTGATGAGCAGTTCTTC. Amino acids: CSGDSEAADEQFF.

This clonotype has just a few counts. The chain joins TRBV6-4 to TRBJ2-1; TRBD1 matches at 10 bases. V lost 8 bases and J lost 9; bases outside the gene matches: 4. There are 12 residues in the CDR3. Germline CDR1 MRHNA, CDR2 SNTAGT. For the CDR3, the DNA is TGTGCCAGCGCTGACAGGGGGCGTGAGCAGTTCTTC. Its protein is CASADRGREQFF.

There are a few counts of this clonotype. The rearrangement uses TRBV12-3 or TRBV12-4 and TRBJ2-7; D unclear. V dropped 6 bases and J dropped 6 bases, with 12 bases sitting between them. The CDR3 length is 12 residues. The CDR3 bases are TGTGCCAGCAGCCAAACACGAGCCGAGCAGTACTTC. This codes for CASSQTRAEQYF.

This clonotype was detected ten times or more. The V call is TRBV7-2, the J call TRBJ2-7; no firm D call. V dropped 1 base and J dropped 0 bases, with 7 bases sitting between them. Germline V gene sequence: CDR1 SGHTA, CDR2 FQGNSA. CDR3 size: 14 residues. CDR3 in DNA: TGTGCCAGCAGCTTAGATAGGAACTCCTACGAGCAGTACTTC. It specifies CASSLDRNSYEQYF.

The chain links TRBV28 to TRBJ1-1; D is undetermined. There are 13 residues in the CDR3. Germline CDR1 MDHEN, CDR2 SYDVKM. V shed 7 bases and J shed 2 bases, with 11 bases lying between them. The CDR3 loop is CASIELLNTEAFF. Written as DNA, the CDR3 is TGTGCCAGCATAGAGCTACTCAACACTGAAGCTTTCTTT.

This clonotype was counted a single time. The chain combines TRBV5-4 with TRBJ1-4; possibly TRBD1 for D (5 bases). V was pared by 2 bases and J by 1 base, with 15 bases between. Germline values: CDR1 SGHNT, CDR2 YYREEE (reference sequence). This CDR3 region has 17 residues. CDR3: CASSFQGAGRTNEKLFF. The CDR3, as DNA: TGTGCCAGCAGCTTCCAAGGGGCAGGGAGAACTAATGAAAAACTGTTTTTT.

This clonotype has a count of ten or more. The chain carries TRBV12-3 or TRBV12-4 and TRBJ2-7; no firm D call. V was pared by 5 bases and J by 2 bases, with 4 bases between. The CDR3 contains 11 residues. CDR3 region: CASSITYEQYF. The CDR3 DNA follows: TGTGCCAGCAGTATAACCTACGAGCAGTACTTC.

The chain is built from TRBV7-9 and TRBJ2-1; the match to TRBD2 covers 8 bases. Germline V gives CDR1 SEHNR, CDR2 FQNEAQ (reference sequence). The CDR3 length is 14 residues. The V and J ends lost 1 base and 7 bases, in that order; junction bases with no gene match: 3. The CDR3 DNA is TGTGCCAGCAGCTTAGATGGCGGGAGGAATGAGCAGTTCTTC. This gives the protein CASSLDGGRNEQFF. Supplemented by reference TRBV7-9 and TRBJ2-1, the full variable domain reads DTGVSQNPRHKITKRGQNVTFRCDPISEHNRLYWYRQTLGQGPEFLTYFQNEAQLEKSRLLSDRFSAERPKGSFSTLEIQRTEQGDSAMYLCASSLDGGRNEQFFGPGTRLTVL.

The chain couples TRBV27 to TRBJ1-6; no clear D. Deletions cut 3 bases from V and 7 bases from J, with 4 bases between. Germline V gives CDR1 MNHEY, CDR2 SMNVEV (reference sequence). The CDR3 loop spans 12 amino acids. This CDR3 is CASSLQNSPLHF. Written as DNA, the CDR3 is TGTGCCAGCAGTTTGCAGAATTCACCCCTCCACTTT.

This chain links TRBV9 with TRBJ2-5, with TRBD2 matching 7 bases. The germline V gene encodes CDR1 SGDLS and CDR2 YYNGEE. The CDR3 totals 14 residues. Unmatched junction bases numbered 9, after V lost 4 bases and J lost 6 bases. In nucleotides, the CDR3 is TGTGCCAGCAGCCCTCTGGGGAGGGAGAAGACCCAGTACTTC. The encoded protein is CASSPLGREKTQYF.